This T cell receptor beta chain is from a study of breast tumors, draining lymph nodes, adjacent tissues (dated by TCRdb to between 2015 and 2016). For the wider study: TCR beta repertoires were compared across tumor, adjacent nontumor tissue and axillary lymph nodes obtained from breast cancer patients. In human breast cancer, the study set out to assess how tumor, surrounding tissue and draining lymph node repertoires relate to one another and whether T cells might be exchanged between them. What the study reported, not specific to this receptor: The data were judged consistent with most tumor T cells deriving from the lymph node and then expanding within tumor tissue. Tumor T-cell repertoires showed less diversity than lymph node repertoires and more diversity than nontumor tissue repertoires, and tumor T-cell repertoires showed preferential V and J gene usage. Tumor and nontumor tissue repertoires were significantly more similar in luminal-like than in basal-like breast cancer. The study presented the conclusion that tumor T cells originate in lymph nodes as consistent with a hypothesis, not as something directly demonstrated.

The CDR3 contains 14 residues when both ends are counted. The CDR3 DNA has 42 bases and is translated from base 1. The germline V gene gives CDR1 as SGHVS and CDR2 as FNYEAQ. V loses 5 bases, J loses 2 bases, and the germline ends lie 13 bases apart. A word on this clonotype: The clone's antigen remains unknown. A read error is likely, as this CDR3 ends without the conserved phenylalanine or tryptophan.

The sequencer was an Illumina HiSeq 2000. TCR beta chain libraries were generated by multiplex PCR amplification. High-throughput sequencing was used to analyze the amplified TCR beta chain products. Through fastp at Q25 and MiXCR, TCRdb rebuilt clones from the public reads, retaining in-frame beta chains. Identical CDR3 proteins give one entry, which carries the most common genes and DNA. The sample table shows approximately 150,000 distinct CDR3 sequences, and roughly 33% are seen once. The ten largest clones capture about 2.5% of the sample. Lymph node samples came from the axillary draining lymph nodes of breast cancer patients.

The source of this sequence is a female donor with breast cancer. Some clones in this sample may be carry-over from other donors' samples. The sequencing input was axillary lymph node tissue. This chain is built from TRBV7-6 and TRBJ2-7, with a weak D call of TRBD1 (6 bases match). The nucleotide sequence reads TGTGCCAGCAGCCCCCGGGACAAGGCCTACGAGCAGTACCTC. It specifies CASSPRDKAYEQYL.